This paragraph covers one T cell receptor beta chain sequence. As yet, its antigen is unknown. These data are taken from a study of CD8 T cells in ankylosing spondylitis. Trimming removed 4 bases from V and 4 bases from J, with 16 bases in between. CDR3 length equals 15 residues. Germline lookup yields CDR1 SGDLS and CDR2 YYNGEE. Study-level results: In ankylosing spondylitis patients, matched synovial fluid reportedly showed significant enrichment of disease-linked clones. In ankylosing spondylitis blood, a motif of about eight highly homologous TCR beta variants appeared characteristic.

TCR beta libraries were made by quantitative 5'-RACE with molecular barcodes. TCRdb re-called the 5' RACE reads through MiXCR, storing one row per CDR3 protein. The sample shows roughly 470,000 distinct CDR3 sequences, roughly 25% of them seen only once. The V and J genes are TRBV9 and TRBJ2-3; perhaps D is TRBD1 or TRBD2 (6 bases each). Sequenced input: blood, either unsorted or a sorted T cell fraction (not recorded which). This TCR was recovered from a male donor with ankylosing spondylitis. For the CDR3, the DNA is TGTGCCAGCAGCCCGCGAGGGGGGCAGGCAGATACGCAGTATTTT. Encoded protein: CASSPRGGQADTQYF. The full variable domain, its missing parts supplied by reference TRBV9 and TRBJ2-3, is DSGVTQTPKHLITATGQRVTLRCSPRSGDLSVYWYQQSLDQGLQFLIQYYNGEERAKGNILERFSAQQFPDLHSELNLSSLELGDSALYFCASSPRGGQADTQYFGPGTRLTVL.